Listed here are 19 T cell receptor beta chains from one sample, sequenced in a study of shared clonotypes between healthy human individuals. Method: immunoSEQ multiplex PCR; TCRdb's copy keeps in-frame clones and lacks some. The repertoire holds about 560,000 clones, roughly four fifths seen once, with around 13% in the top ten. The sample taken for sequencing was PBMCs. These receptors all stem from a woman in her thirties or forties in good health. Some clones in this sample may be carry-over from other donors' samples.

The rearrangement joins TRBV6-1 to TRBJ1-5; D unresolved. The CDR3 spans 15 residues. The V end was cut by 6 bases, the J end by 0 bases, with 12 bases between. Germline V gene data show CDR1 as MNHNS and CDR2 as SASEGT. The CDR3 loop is CASSWGPNSNQPQHF. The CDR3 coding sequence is TGTGCCAGCAGCTGGGGTCCAAATAGCAATCAGCCCCAGCATTTT.

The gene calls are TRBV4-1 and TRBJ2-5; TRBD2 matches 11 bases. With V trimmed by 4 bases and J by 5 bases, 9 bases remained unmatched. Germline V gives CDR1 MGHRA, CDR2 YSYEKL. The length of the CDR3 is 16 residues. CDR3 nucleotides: TGCGCCAGCAGCCTCGGGCTTAGCGGGAGGGTGGAGACCCAGTACTTC. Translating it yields CASSLGLSGRVETQYF.

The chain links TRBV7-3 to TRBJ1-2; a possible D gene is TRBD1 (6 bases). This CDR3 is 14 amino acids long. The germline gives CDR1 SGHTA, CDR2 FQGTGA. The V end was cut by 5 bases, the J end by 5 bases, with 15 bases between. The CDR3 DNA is TGTGCCAGCAGCCCAAAAGGGGGAGGTTATGGCTACACCTTC. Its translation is CASSPKGGGYGYTF.

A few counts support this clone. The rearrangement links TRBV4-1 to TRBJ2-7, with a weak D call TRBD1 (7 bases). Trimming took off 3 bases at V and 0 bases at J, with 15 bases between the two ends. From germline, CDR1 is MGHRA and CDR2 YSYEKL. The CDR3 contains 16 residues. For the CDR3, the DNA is TGCGCCAGCAGCCATGTCAGACAGGGAGGCTCCTACGAGCAGTACTTC. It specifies CASSHVRQGGSYEQYF.

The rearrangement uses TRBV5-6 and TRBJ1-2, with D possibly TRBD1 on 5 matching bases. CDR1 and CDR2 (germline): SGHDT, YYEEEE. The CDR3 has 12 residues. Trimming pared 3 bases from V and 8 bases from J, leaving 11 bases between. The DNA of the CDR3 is TGTGCCAGCAGCTCGTCAGGGTACGGCTACACCTTC. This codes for CASSSSGYGYTF.

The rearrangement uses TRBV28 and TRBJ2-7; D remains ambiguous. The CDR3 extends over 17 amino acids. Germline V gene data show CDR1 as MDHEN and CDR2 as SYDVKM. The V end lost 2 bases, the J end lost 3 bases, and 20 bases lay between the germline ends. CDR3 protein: CASSLAAFWGGSYEQYF. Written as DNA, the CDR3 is TGTGCCAGCAGTTTAGCCGCCTTCTGGGGTGGCAGCTACGAGCAGTACTTC. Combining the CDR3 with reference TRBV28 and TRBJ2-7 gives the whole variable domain DVKVTQSSRYLVKRTGEKVFLECVQDMDHENMFWYRQDPGLGLRLIYFSYDVKMKEKGDIPEGYSVSREKKERFSLILESASTNQTSMYLCASSLAAFWGGSYEQYFGPGTRLTVT.

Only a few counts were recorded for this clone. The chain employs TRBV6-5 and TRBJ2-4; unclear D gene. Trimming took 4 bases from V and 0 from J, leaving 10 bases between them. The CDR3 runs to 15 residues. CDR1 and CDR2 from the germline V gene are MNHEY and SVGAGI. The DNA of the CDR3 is TGTGCCAGCAGTTCGCAGAGCGTAGCCAAAAACATTCAGTACTTC. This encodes CASSSQSVAKNIQYF.

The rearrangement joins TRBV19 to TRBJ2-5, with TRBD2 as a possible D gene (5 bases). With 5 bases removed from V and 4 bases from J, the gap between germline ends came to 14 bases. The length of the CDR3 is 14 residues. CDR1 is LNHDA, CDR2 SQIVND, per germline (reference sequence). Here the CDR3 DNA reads TGTGCCAGTAGTGGTAGGGAGTTTCGAGAGACCCAGTACTTC. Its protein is CASSGREFRETQYF.

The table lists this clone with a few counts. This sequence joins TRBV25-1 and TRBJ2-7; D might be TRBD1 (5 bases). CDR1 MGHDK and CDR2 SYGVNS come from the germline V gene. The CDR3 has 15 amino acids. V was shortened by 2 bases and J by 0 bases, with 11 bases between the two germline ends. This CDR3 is CASSERSGLSYEQYF. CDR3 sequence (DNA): TGTGCCAGCAGTGAACGGTCAGGGCTCTCCTACGAGCAGTACTTC.

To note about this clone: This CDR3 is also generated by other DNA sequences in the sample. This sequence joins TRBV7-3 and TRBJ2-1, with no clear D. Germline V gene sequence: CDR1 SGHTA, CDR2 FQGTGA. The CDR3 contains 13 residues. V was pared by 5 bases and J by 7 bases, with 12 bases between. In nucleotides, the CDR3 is TGTGCCAGCAGCCCCACCCCTAGTAATGAGCAGTTCTTC. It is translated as CASSPTPSNEQFF.

CDR3 in DNA: TGTGCCAGCAGCTTAGGGCTAGCGGACTACAATGAGCAGTTCTTC. It translates to CASSLGLADYNEQFF. The chain couples TRBV7-3 to TRBJ2-1; 7 bases agree with TRBD2. The CDR3 runs 15 residues. Unmatched junction bases numbered 4, after V lost 2 bases and J lost 3 bases. Looked up from germline, CDR1 is SGHTA and CDR2 is FQGTGA.

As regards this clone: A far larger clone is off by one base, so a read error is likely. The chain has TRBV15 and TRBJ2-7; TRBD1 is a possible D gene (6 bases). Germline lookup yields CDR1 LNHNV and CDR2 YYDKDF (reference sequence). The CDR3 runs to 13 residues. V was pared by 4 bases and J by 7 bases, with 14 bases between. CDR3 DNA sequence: TGTGCCACCAGCAAAGGACAGATGTGGGAGCAGTACTTC. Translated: CATSKGQMWEQYF.

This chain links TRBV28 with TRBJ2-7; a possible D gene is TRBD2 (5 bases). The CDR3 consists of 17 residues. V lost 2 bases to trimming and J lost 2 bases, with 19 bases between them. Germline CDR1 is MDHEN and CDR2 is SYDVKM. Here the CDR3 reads CASSLGFRAGGPYEQYF. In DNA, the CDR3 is TGTGCCAGCAGTTTAGGTTTTCGGGCGGGTGGGCCCTACGAGCAGTACTTC.

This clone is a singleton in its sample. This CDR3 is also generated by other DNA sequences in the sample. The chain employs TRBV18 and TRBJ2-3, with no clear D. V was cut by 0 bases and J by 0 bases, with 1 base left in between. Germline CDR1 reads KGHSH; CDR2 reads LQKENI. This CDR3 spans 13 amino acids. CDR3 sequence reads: CASSPPSTDTQYF. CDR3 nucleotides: TGTGCCAGCTCACCACCAAGCACAGATACGCAGTATTTT.

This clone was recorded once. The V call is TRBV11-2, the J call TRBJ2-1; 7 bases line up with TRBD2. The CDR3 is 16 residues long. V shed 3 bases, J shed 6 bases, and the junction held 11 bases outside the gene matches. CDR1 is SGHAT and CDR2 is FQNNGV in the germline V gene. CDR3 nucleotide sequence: TGTGCCAGCAGCTTTCAAATGGCGGGAGAGGTCAATGAGCAGTTCTTC. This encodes CASSFQMAGEVNEQFF.

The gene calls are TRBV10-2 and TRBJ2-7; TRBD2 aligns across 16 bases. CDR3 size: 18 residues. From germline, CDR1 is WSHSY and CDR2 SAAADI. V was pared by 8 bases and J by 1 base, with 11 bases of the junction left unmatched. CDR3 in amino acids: CASGGSGTSGRGSYEQYF. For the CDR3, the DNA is TGCGCCAGCGGAGGGTCTGGGACTAGCGGGAGGGGGTCCTACGAGCAGTACTTC.

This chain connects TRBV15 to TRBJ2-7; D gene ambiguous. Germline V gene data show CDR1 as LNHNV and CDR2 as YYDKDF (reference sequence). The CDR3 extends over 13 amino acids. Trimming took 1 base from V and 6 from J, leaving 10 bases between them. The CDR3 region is CATSRGARGEQYF. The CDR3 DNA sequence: TGTGCCACCAGCAGAGGGGCCAGAGGCGAGCAGTACTTC.

The CDR3, as DNA: TGTGCCAGCAGTGAAGGCCCCTCGACGGCCCAGCATTTT. The encoded protein is CASSEGPSTAQHF. The rearrangement joins TRBV2 to TRBJ1-5; D gene uncertain. V lost 1 base to trimming and J lost 11 bases, with 12 bases between them. This CDR3 has 13 amino acids. Germline CDR1 is SNHLY and CDR2 is FYNNEI. Combining the CDR3 with reference TRBV2 and TRBJ1-5 gives the whole variable domain EPEVTQTPSHQVTQMGQEVILRCVPISNHLYFYWYRQILGQKVEFLVSFYNNEISEKSEIFDDQFSVERPDGSNFTLKIRSTKLEDSAMYFCASSEGPSTAQHFGDGTRLSIL.

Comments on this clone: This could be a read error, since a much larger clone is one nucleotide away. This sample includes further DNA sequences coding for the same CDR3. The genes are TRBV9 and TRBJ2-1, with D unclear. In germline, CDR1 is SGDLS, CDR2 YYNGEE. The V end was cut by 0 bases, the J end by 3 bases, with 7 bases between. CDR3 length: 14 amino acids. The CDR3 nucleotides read TGTGCCAGCAGCGTAGTCGGAAACTACAATGAGCAGTTCTTC. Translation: CASSVVGNYNEQFF.